Listed here are 32 T cell receptor beta chains from one sample, sequenced in a study of human T cells and chemical hapten exposure. TCRdb processed the RACE reads anew with MiXCR; each CDR3 protein has one entry. The repertoire holds over 35,000 distinct CDR3 sequences, with roughly a tenth as singletons. As to time point: pre-sensitization, week 0. Specified treatment: therapeutic diphenylcyclopropenone sensitization with weekly scalp DPC. This specimen consisted of whole blood, obtained in connection with sensitization to the hapten diphenylcyclopropenone (DPC). All receptors derive from a man under 40 with alopecia areata. Some clones in this sample may be carry-over from other donors' samples.

The genes are TRBV20-1 and TRBJ2-5; D ambiguous. This CDR3 spans 9 amino acids. Germline V CDR1 and CDR2: DFQATT, SNEGSKA (reference sequence). Trimming took 5 bases from V and 5 from J, leaving 3 bases between them. Here the CDR3 reads CSASETQYF. DNA of the CDR3: TGCAGTGCTTCTGAGACCCAGTACTTC.

V gene TRBV20-1 combines with J gene TRBJ2-3, with TRBD2 identical over 7 bases. The V and J ends lost 4 bases and 2 bases, in that order; junction bases with no gene match: 9. This CDR3 has 15 residues. CDR1 and CDR2 from the germline V gene are DFQATT and SNEGSKA (reference sequence). Here the CDR3 DNA reads TGCAGTGCTACCAGCGCTAGCGGAAACACAGATACGCAGTATTTT. Translated: CSATSASGNTDTQYF.

This clonotype occurred many times. This rearrangement joins TRBV5-1 to TRBJ1-3; 7 bases are shared with TRBD1. CDR1 and CDR2 (germline): SGHRS, YFSETQ. CDR3 length equals 15 residues. Losses at the gene ends were 4 bases for V and 0 bases for J; bases not matched to a gene: 4. DNA for the CDR3: TGCGCCAGCAGCCTGGGACAGTCCTCTGGAAACACCATATATTTT. Its protein product is CASSLGQSSGNTIYF. The complete variable domain, with remaining parts taken from reference TRBV5-1 and TRBJ1-3, reads KAGVTQTPRYLIKTRGQQVTLSCSPISGHRSVSWYQQTPGQGLQFLFEYFSETQRNKGNFPGRFSGRQFSNSRSEMNVSTLELGDSALYLCASSLGQSSGNTIYFGEGSWLTVV.

The table lists this clonotype with a few counts. V gene TRBV9 combines with J gene TRBJ2-4; D tentatively fits TRBD1 or TRBD2 (5 bases each). With 0 bases removed from V and 2 bases from J, the gap between germline ends came to 12 bases. Germline lookup yields CDR1 SGDLS and CDR2 YYNGEE. The CDR3 totals 16 residues. CDR3 in amino acids: CASSVGPEGPKNIQYF. As DNA, the CDR3 is TGTGCCAGCAGCGTAGGGCCAGAGGGGCCCAAAAACATTCAGTACTTC. Combining the CDR3 with reference TRBV9 and TRBJ2-4 gives the whole variable domain DSGVTQTPKHLITATGQRVTLRCSPRSGDLSVYWYQQSLDQGLQFLIQYYNGEERAKGNILERFSAQQFPDLHSELNLSSLELGDSALYFCASSVGPEGPKNIQYFGAGTRLSVL.

The V call is TRBV18, the J call TRBJ2-3, with D perhaps matching TRBD1 (5 bases). V was cut by 3 bases and J by 0 bases, with 10 bases left in between. This CDR3 is built from 15 residues. Per the germline V gene, CDR1 is KGHSH and CDR2 is LQKENI. The CDR3 bases are TGTGCCAGCTCACCTCAGGGCACTAGCACAGATACGCAGTATTTT. It is translated as CASSPQGTSTDTQYF. Together with reference TRBV18 and TRBJ2-3, the CDR3 gives the full variable domain: NAGVMQNPRHLVRRRGQEARLRCSPMKGHSHVYWYRQLPEEGLKFMVYLQKENIIDESGMPKERFSAEFPKEGPSILRIQQVVRGDSAAYFCASSPQGTSTDTQYFGPGTRLTVL.

The chain carries TRBV7-9 and TRBJ1-5; TRBD1 matches at 7 bases. CDR1 and CDR2 (germline): SEHNR, FQNEAQ (reference sequence). The ends lost 0 bases at V and 0 bases at J; junction bases unmatched: 8. This CDR3 is 18 amino acids long. The CDR3 coding sequence is TGTGCCAGCAGCTTAGCGAGGGGACAGAAAAATAGCAATCAGCCCCAGCATTTT. Translated, it gives CASSLARGQKNSNQPQHF.

This clonotype was counted ten times or more. The V call is TRBV18, the J call TRBJ2-5, with D perhaps assigned TRBD1 or TRBD2 (6 bases each). With 2 bases removed from V and 2 bases from J, the gap between germline ends came to 12 bases. Germline assignment: CDR1 KGHSH and CDR2 LQKENI. CDR3 size: 15 residues. The CDR3 DNA is TGTGCCAGCTCACCATTTGGGGGGCATCAAGAGACCCAGTACTTC. Amino acids: CASSPFGGHQETQYF.

This clonotype was seen more than once but under ten times. The J gene is TRBJ2-2, the V gene TRBV2; the D call may be TRBD1 or TRBD2 (5 bases each). The V and J ends lost 7 bases and 0 bases respectively, with 12 bases between them. The CDR3 loop spans 15 amino acids. The germline gives CDR1 SNHLY, CDR2 FYNNEI. The CDR3 coding sequence is TGTGCCAGCAAGATCGGGGCCGCGAACACCGGGGAGCTGTTTTTT. Its protein is CASKIGAANTGELFF.

This clonotype was observed a handful of times. The chain employs TRBV7-2 and TRBJ2-7; 8 nucleotides match TRBD2. With 8 bases clipped from V and 5 bases from J, the junction kept 11 bases outside the gene matches. This CDR3 is 14 amino acids long. CDR1 is SGHTA, CDR2 FQGNSA, per germline. CDR3 loop: CASALAGKFHEQYF. In DNA, the CDR3 is TGTGCCAGCGCGTTAGCGGGGAAATTCCACGAGCAGTACTTC. Full variable domain (missing parts from reference TRBV7-2 and TRBJ2-7): GAGVSQSPSNKVTEKGKDVELRCDPISGHTALYWYRQSLGQGLEFLIYFQGNSAPDKSGLPSDRFSAERTGGSVSTLTIQRTQQEDSAVYLCASALAGKFHEQYFGPGTRLTVT.

This chain links TRBV20-1 with TRBJ2-7; D unresolved. This CDR3 spans 15 amino acids. Per the germline V gene, CDR1 is DFQATT and CDR2 is SNEGSKA (reference sequence). Trimming left V 0 bases short and J 5 bases short, with 17 bases between. CDR3: CSARDLRQLRNEQYF. The CDR3 nucleotides are TGCAGTGCTAGAGATTTAAGGCAGCTTAGGAACGAGCAGTACTTC.

This clonotype was seen many times. The rearrangement uses TRBV11-3 and TRBJ2-1; D is uncertain. V lost 3 bases to trimming and J lost 12 bases, with 18 bases between them. CDR3 length equals 14 residues. From germline, CDR1 is SGHNT and CDR2 YENEEA. CDR3 in amino acids: CASSLSRSPSRQFF. DNA for the CDR3: TGTGCCAGCAGCTTGAGCAGGAGCCCCAGTAGGCAGTTCTTC.

The chain recombines TRBV19 with TRBJ1-6; 7 bases are shared with TRBD1. CDR3 length: 15 amino acids. The germline V gene encodes CDR1 LNHDA and CDR2 SQIVND (reference sequence). V was clipped by 1 base and J by 7 bases; unmatched bases: 4. CDR3 amino acids: CASSIVGTANSPLHF. Written as DNA, the CDR3 is TGTGCCAGTAGTATAGTCGGGACAGCCAATTCACCCCTCCACTTT. Variable domain in full (rest from reference TRBV19 and TRBJ1-6): DGGITQSPKYLFRKEGQNVTLSCEQNLNHDAMYWYRQDPGQGLRLIYYSQIVNDFQKGDIAEGYSVSREKKESFPLTVTSAQKNPTAFYLCASSIVGTANSPLHFGNGTRLTVT.

This clonotype has at least ten counts. The rearrangement links TRBV5-6 to TRBJ2-3; D not resolved. Germline values: CDR1 SGHDT, CDR2 YYEEEE. V gave up 5 bases and J gave up 12 bases, with 16 bases separating them. The CDR3 spans 12 residues. The CDR3: CASRDPVSNQYF. The CDR3 DNA sequence: TGTGCCAGCAGGGACCCGGTCTCGAACCAGTATTTT. The whole variable domain, filled in from reference TRBV5-6 and TRBJ2-3, reads DAGVTQSPTHLIKTRGQQVTLRCSPKSGHDTVSWYQQALGQGPQFIFQYYEEEERQRGNFPDRFSGHQFPNYSSELNVNALLLGDSALYLCASRDPVSNQYFGPGTRLTVL.

This clonotype was picked up many times. The chain carries TRBV20-1 and TRBJ1-5, with D possibly matching TRBD1 (5 bases). This CDR3 has 13 residues. The V end lost 7 bases, the J end lost 2 bases, and 12 bases lay between the germline ends. Germline CDR1 and CDR2: DFQATT and SNEGSKA (reference sequence). As DNA, the CDR3 is TGCAGTGTACCAGGGATAGGCAATCAGCCCCAGCATTTT. Its protein product is CSVPGIGNQPQHF.

Worth noting for this clonotype: A read error may account for a junction end that differs from germline. This chain connects TRBV5-6 to TRBJ1-1; D perhaps matches TRBD1 (6 bases). The V gene's germline CDR1 is SGHDT and CDR2 YYEEEE. There are 14 residues in the CDR3. CDR3 region: CASSRTGLNAEAFF. In DNA form, the CDR3 reads TGTGCCAGCAGCCGAACAGGGCTGAACGCTGAAGCTTTCTTT.

This clonotype was detected only a few times. One end of the junction varies from germline; a read error may be responsible. This rearrangement joins TRBV20-1 to TRBJ1-4; D remains ambiguous. The CDR3 spans 12 residues. In germline, CDR1 is DFQATT, CDR2 SNEGSKA (reference sequence). DNA for the CDR3: TGCAGTGCCAGAGACCAGAATGAAAAACTGTTTTTT. Translating gives CSARDQNEKLFF.

This clonotype has ten or more counts. This chain joins TRBV7-9 and TRBJ2-3, with a tentative D call TRBD1 (5 bases). Germline lookup yields CDR1 SEHNR and CDR2 FQNEAQ (reference sequence). CDR3 size: 16 residues. V was cut by 2 bases and J by 0 bases, with 12 bases left in between. The CDR3 DNA follows: TGTGCCAGCAGCTTATACGACAGCACTAGCACAGATACGCAGTATTTT. As protein: CASSLYDSTSTDTQYF.

This clonotype was counted a few times. The genes are TRBV20-1 and TRBJ2-2, with D possibly TRBD1 on 6 matching bases. The V and J ends lost 3 bases and 4 bases respectively, with 15 bases between them. There are 15 residues in the CDR3. CDR1 is DFQATT, CDR2 SNEGSKA, per germline (reference sequence). The CDR3: CSASKQGQITGELFF. The CDR3 bases are TGCAGTGCTAGTAAACAGGGCCAAATCACCGGGGAGCTGTTTTTT.

The chain employs TRBV5-6 and TRBJ1-3, with D hard to call. Germline V gene lookup returns CDR1 SGHDT and CDR2 YYEEEE. This CDR3 is 16 amino acids long. Trimming pared 1 base from V and 0 bases from J, leaving 11 bases between. The CDR3 DNA reads as TGTGCCAGCAGCTTGTGGACTGGTGGCTCTGGAAACACCATATATTTT. Its translation: CASSLWTGGSGNTIYF.

V is TRBV24-1 and J is TRBJ2-3; 9 bases are shared with TRBD1. The CDR3 consists of 15 residues. Looked up from germline, CDR1 is KGHDR and CDR2 is SFDVKD. After removal of 7 bases from V and 3 bases from J, the junction contained 7 bases not matched to a gene. In DNA, the CDR3 is TGTGCCACCAGCCCGGGACAGGGATGGACAGATACGCAGTATTTT. As protein: CATSPGQGWTDTQYF.

Worth noting for this clonotype: Since a much larger clone is just one base distant, this may be a read error. The chain combines TRBV6-5 with TRBJ2-3; TRBD1 or TRBD2 may be the D gene (5 bases each). V lost 8 bases and J 2 bases, leaving 14 bases between the germline ends. The V gene's germline CDR1 is MNHEY and CDR2 SVGAGI. This CDR3 spans 14 amino acids. In DNA form, the CDR3 reads TGTGCCAGCGGTATGACGGGGCCCACAGATACGCAGTATTTT. Its protein product is CASGMTGPTDTQYF.

This clonotype was seen only a few times. This sequence joins TRBV29-1 and TRBJ2-5, with D unclear. The CDR3 runs 12 residues. V lost 4 bases and J lost 2, with 8 bases in between. The germline gives CDR1 SQVTM, CDR2 ANQGSEA. The chain's CDR3 is CSVAASQETQYF. DNA for the CDR3: TGCAGCGTTGCGGCTAGTCAAGAGACCCAGTACTTC.

Concerning this clonotype: The junction departs from the called germline gene at one end, perhaps through a read error. The chain links TRBV3-1 to TRBJ2-5; D remains ambiguous. Per germline, CDR1 LGHDT and CDR2 YNNKEL (reference sequence). The CDR3 consists of 15 residues. The CDR3 sequence is CANSYPQGNQETQYF. CDR3 coding DNA: TGTGCCAACAGCTATCCCCAAGGGAACCAAGAGACCCAGTACTTC.

The chain is built from TRBV20-1 and TRBJ1-5; tentatively, D is TRBD1 (5 bases). This CDR3 has 14 residues. Germline loops: CDR1 DFQATT, CDR2 SNEGSKA (reference sequence). Trimming cost V 3 bases and J 4 bases, with 13 bases left between them. CDR3 sequence: CSASRGGWNQPQHF. The CDR3 bases are TGCAGTGCTAGCCGGGGGGGGTGGAATCAGCCCCAGCATTTT.

Many counts were recorded for this clonotype. The chain recombines TRBV18 with TRBJ2-3; D is undetermined. The V end was cut by 5 bases, the J end by 4 bases, with 7 bases between. CDR1 KGHSH and CDR2 LQKENI come from the germline V gene. The CDR3 has 12 residues. CDR3 in amino acids: CASSDVPDTQYF. CDR3 bases: TGTGCCAGCTCAGATGTCCCAGATACGCAGTATTTT.

About this clonotype itself: This could be a read error, since a much larger clone is one nucleotide away. Lacking the conserved final phenylalanine or tryptophan, this CDR3 likely reflects a read error. The rearrangement joins TRBV20-1 to TRBJ2-2; D possibly matches TRBD1 or TRBD2 (6 bases each). CDR3 length equals 16 residues. V lost 6 bases and J lost 0, with 17 bases in between. Germline CDR1 DFQATT, CDR2 SNEGSKA (reference sequence). The CDR3 reads CSADPIRGANTGELFC. In DNA form, the CDR3 reads TGCAGTGCGGACCCGATTAGGGGGGCGAACACCGGGGAGCTGTTTTGT.

This chain links TRBV12-3 or TRBV12-4 with TRBJ2-7, with TRBD1 identical over 8 bases. CDR3 size: 16 residues. Germline trimming cut 5 bases from V and 4 bases from J; bases unmatched to any gene: 13. CDR3 sequence: CASSTRVSRDRYEQYF. Here the CDR3 DNA reads TGTGCCAGCAGTACCCGAGTTAGCCGGGACAGGTACGAGCAGTACTTC.

This clonotype was counted many times. This chain joins TRBV29-1 and TRBJ1-1; D is possibly TRBD1 (6 bases). The germline V gene encodes CDR1 SQVTM and CDR2 ANQGSEA. V shed 5 bases and J shed 5 bases, with 18 bases lying between them. The CDR3 runs to 14 residues. The CDR3 DNA is TGCAGCGTTACGTCGGCAGGGGAAGGGACTGAAGCTTTCTTT. Translation gives CSVTSAGEGTEAFF.

Here the CDR3 reads CSVGQGEGYTQYF. CDR3 sequence (DNA): TGCAGCGTTGGACAGGGGGAGGGATATACGCAGTATTTT. This rearrangement joins TRBV29-1 to TRBJ2-3; 9 bases fit TRBD1. Per the germline V gene, CDR1 is SQVTM and CDR2 is ANQGSEA. V dropped 4 bases and J dropped 7; count of bases not matched to a gene: 6. This CDR3 is 13 amino acids long.

This clonotype was seen repeatedly, ten times or more. The V gene is TRBV18, the J gene TRBJ1-2; D ambiguous. The CDR3 spans 16 residues. Trimming took off 2 bases at V and 0 bases at J, with 13 bases between the two ends. Germline V lookup: CDR1 KGHSH, CDR2 LQKENI. The CDR3 region is CASSPSLSVANYGYTF. The CDR3 DNA is TGTGCCAGCTCACCAAGTTTGTCAGTCGCTAACTATGGCTACACCTTC.

This clonotype occurred many times. V usage is TRBV11-2 and J usage is TRBJ2-5; TRBD2 agrees at 14 bases. The CDR3 is made up of 16 amino acids. The germline CDR1 and CDR2 sequences are SGHAT and FQNNGV. Trimming at V came to 4 bases and at J to 4 bases, leaving 5 bases not matched to a gene. CDR3 bases: TGTGCCAGCAGCTCTGGGACTAGCGGGGGTGGAGAGACCCAGTACTTC. Translation: CASSSGTSGGGETQYF. The complete variable domain, with remaining parts taken from reference TRBV11-2 and TRBJ2-5, reads EAGVAQSPRYKIIEKRQSVAFWCNPISGHATLYWYQQILGQGPKLLIQFQNNGVVDDSQLPKDRFSAERLKGVDSTLKIQPAKLEDSAVYLCASSSGTSGGGETQYFGPGTRLLVL.

This clonotype has a count of ten or more. This sequence joins TRBV20-1 and TRBJ2-3, with TRBD2 matching over 7 bases. J was trimmed by 4 bases and V by 0 bases; bases with no gene match: 7. The CDR3 loop spans 15 amino acids. Germline CDR1 is DFQATT and CDR2 is SNEGSKA (reference sequence). The CDR3 here is CSARDPMSGADTQYF. In DNA, the CDR3 is TGCAGTGCTAGAGATCCCATGAGCGGGGCAGATACGCAGTATTTT.